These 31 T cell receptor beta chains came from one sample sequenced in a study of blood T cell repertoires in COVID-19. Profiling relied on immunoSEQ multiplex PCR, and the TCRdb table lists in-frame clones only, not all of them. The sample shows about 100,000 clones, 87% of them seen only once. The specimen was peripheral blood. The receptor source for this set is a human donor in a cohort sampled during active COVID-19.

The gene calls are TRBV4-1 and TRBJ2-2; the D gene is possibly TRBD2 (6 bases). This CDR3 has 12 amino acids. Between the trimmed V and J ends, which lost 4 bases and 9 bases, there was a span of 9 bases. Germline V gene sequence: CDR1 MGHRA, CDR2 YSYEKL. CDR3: CASSLGGRELFF. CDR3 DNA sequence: TGCGCCAGCAGCCTGGGGGGTAGGGAGCTGTTTTTT.

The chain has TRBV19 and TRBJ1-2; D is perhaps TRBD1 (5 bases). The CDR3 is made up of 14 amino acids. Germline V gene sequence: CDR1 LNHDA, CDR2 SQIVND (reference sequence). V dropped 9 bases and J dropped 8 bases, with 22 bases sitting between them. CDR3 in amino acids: CASSIARGVRGYTF. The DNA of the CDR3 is TGTGCCAGCAGCATCGCCCGGGGGGTTCGAGGCTACACCTTC.

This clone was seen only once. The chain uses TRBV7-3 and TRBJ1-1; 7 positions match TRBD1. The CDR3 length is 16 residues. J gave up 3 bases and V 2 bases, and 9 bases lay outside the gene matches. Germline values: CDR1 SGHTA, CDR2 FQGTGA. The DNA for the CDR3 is TGTGCCAGCAGCTTAGGGATTTCAGGGGGAGACACTGAAGCTTTCTTT. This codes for CASSLGISGGDTEAFF.

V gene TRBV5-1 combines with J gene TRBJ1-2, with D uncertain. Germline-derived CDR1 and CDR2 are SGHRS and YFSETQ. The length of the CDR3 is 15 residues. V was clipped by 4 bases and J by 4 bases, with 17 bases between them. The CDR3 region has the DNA TGCGCCAGCAGCCAGCCCGGAGAGGGATCCTATGGCTACACCTTC. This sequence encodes CASSQPGEGSYGYTF. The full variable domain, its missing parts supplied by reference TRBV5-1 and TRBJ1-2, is KAGVTQTPRYLIKTRGQQVTLSCSPISGHRSVSWYQQTPGQGLQFLFEYFSETQRNKGNFPGRFSGRQFSNSRSEMNVSTLELGDSALYLCASSQPGEGSYGYTFGSGTRLTVV.

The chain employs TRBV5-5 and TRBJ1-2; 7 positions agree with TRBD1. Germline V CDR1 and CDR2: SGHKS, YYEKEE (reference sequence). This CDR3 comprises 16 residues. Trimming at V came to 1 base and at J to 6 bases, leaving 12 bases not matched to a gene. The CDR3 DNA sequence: TGTGCCAGCAGCTTGAGTGGGACAGCCCCTATTAATGGCTACACCTTC. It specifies CASSLSGTAPINGYTF.

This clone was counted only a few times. As DNA, the CDR3 is TGTGCCAGCAGCCCAGTAGCGGGAGGGAGCTCCTACAATGAGCAGTTCTTC. Protein: CASSPVAGGSSYNEQFF. The chain couples TRBV5-6 to TRBJ2-1, with 11 bases that match TRBD2. Losses at the gene ends were 4 bases for V and 0 bases for J; bases not matched to a gene: 6. CDR1 is SGHDT, CDR2 YYEEEE, per germline. The CDR3 loop spans 17 amino acids.

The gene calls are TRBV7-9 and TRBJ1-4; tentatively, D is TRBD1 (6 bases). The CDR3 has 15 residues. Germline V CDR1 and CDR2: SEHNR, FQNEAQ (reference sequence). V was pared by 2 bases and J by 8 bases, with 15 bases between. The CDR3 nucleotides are TGTGCCAGCAGCTTACTCGGGGACACGGGGGAAAAACTGTTTTTT. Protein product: CASSLLGDTGEKLFF.

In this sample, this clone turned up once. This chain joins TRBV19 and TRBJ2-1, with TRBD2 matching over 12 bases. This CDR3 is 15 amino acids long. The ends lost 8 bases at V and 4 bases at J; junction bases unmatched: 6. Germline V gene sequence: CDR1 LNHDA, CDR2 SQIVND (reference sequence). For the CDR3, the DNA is TGTGCCAGTGAAAGTGGGACTAGCGGGTACAATGAGCAGTTCTTC. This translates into CASESGTSGYNEQFF. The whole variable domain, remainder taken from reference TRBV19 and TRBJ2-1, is DGGITQSPKYLFRKEGQNVTLSCEQNLNHDAMYWYRQDPGQGLRLIYYSQIVNDFQKGDIAEGYSVSREKKESFPLTVTSAQKNPTAFYLCASESGTSGYNEQFFGPGTRLTVL.

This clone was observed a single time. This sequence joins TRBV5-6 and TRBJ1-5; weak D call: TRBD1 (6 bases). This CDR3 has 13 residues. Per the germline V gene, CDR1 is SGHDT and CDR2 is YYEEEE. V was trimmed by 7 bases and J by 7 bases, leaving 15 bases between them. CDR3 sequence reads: CASGQGTMQPQHF. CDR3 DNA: TGTGCCAGCGGGCAGGGGACCATGCAGCCCCAGCATTTT. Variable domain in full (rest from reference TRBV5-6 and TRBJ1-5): DAGVTQSPTHLIKTRGQQVTLRCSPKSGHDTVSWYQQALGQGPQFIFQYYEEEERQRGNFPDRFSGHQFPNYSSELNVNALLLGDSALYLCASGQGTMQPQHFGDGTRLSIL.

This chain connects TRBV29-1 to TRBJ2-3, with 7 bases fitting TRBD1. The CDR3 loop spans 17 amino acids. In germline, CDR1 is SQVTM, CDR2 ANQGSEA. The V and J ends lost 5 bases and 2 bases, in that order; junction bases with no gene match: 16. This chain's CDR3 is CSVTRVRNRGPTDTQYF. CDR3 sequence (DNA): TGCAGCGTTACTCGAGTTCGGAACAGGGGACCCACAGATACGCAGTATTTT.

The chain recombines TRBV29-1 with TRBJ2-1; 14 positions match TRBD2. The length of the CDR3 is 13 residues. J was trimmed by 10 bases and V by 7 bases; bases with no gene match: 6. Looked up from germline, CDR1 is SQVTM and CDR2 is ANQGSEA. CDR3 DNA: TGCAGCGCCGGACTAGCGGGAGGTCAGGAGCAGTTCTTC. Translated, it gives CSAGLAGGQEQFF.

Here the CDR3 reads CASGTGIVDEQYF. The CDR3 coding sequence is TGTGCCAGCGGGACAGGGATAGTAGACGAGCAGTACTTC. The V and J genes are TRBV3-1 (or the pseudogene TRBV3-2) and TRBJ2-7, with TRBD1 matching 9 bases. J gave up 5 bases and V 8 bases, and 7 bases lay outside the gene matches. The CDR3 sequence is 13 residues long. Germline CDR1 is LGHDT and CDR2 is YNNKEL (reference sequence).

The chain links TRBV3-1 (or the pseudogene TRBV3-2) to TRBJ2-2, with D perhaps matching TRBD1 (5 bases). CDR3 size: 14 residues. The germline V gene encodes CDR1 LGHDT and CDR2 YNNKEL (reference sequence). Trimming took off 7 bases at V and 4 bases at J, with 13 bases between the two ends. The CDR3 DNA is TGTGCCAGCAACGATAGACAGCTCACCGGGGAGCTGTTTTTT. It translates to CASNDRQLTGELFF.

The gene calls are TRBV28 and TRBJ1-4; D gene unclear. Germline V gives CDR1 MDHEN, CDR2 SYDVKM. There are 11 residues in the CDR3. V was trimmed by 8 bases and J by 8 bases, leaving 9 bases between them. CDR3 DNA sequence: TGTGCCAGCCGAGGGCCGGAAAAACTGTTTTTT. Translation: CASRGPEKLFF.

CDR3 loop: CASSLGSGRNTEAFF. DNA of the CDR3: TGTGCCAGCAGTTTAGGGTCCGGGAGGAACACTGAAGCTTTCTTT. The chain joins TRBV28 to TRBJ1-1; D remains ambiguous. The germline V gene encodes CDR1 MDHEN and CDR2 SYDVKM. Between the trimmed V and J ends, which lost 2 bases and 1 base, there was a span of 11 bases. The CDR3 contains 15 residues.

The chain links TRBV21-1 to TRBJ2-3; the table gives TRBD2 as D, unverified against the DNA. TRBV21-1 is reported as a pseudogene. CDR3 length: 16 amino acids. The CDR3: CASSGNRGGTTDTQYF. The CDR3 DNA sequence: TGTGCCAGCAGCGGGAATAGGGGCGGGACCACAGATACGCAGTATTTT.

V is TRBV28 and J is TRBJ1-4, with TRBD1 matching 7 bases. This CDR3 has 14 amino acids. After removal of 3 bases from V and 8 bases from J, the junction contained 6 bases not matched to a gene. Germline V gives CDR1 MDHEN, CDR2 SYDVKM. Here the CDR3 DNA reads TGTGCCAGCAGTTTCAAGGGGGCCCACGAAAAACTGTTTTTT. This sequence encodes CASSFKGAHEKLFF.

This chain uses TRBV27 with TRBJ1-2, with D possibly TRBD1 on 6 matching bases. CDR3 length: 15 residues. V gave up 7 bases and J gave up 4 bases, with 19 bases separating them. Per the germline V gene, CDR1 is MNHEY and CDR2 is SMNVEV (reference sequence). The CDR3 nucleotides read TGTGCCAGCAAGGACAGTGGGGATTATGTCTATGGCTACACCTTC. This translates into CASKDSGDYVYGYTF.

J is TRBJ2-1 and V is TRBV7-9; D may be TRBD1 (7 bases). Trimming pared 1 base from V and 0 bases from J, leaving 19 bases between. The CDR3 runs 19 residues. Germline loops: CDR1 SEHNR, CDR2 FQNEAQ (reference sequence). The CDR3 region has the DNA TGTGCCAGCAGCTTAGTGGAGGGGGCCTGGCGGAGCTCCTACAATGAGCAGTTCTTC. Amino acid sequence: CASSLVEGAWRSSYNEQFF.

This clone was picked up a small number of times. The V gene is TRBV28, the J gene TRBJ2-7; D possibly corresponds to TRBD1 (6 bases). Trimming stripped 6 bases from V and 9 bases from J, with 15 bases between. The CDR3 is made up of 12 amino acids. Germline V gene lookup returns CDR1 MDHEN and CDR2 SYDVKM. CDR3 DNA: TGTGCCAGCAGCCTCCTCAGGGGCAGGCAGTACTTC. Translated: CASSLLRGRQYF. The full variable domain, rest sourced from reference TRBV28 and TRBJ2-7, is DVKVTQSSRYLVKRTGEKVFLECVQDMDHENMFWYRQDPGLGLRLIYFSYDVKMKEKGDIPEGYSVSREKKERFSLILESASTNQTSMYLCASSLLRGRQYFGPGTRLTVT.

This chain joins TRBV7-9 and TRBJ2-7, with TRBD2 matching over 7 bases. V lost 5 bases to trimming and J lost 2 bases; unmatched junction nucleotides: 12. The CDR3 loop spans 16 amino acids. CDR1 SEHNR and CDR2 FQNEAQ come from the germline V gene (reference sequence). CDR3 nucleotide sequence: TGTGCCAGCAGCCTACTAACTAGCGCCCGTCCCTACGAGCAGTACTTC. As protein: CASSLLTSARPYEQYF.

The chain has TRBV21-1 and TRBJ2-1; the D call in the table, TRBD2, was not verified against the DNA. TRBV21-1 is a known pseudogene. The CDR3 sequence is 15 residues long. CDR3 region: CASSKGGRAYNEQFF. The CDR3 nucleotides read TGTGCCAGCAGCAAAGGCGGGAGGGCCTACAATGAGCAGTTCTTC.

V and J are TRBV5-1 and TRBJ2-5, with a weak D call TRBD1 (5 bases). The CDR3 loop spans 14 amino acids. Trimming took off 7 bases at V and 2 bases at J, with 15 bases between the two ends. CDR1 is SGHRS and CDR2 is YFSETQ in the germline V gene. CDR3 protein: CASSLTALQETQYF. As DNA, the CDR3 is TGCGCCAGCTCGTTGACAGCCCTACAAGAGACCCAGTACTTC.

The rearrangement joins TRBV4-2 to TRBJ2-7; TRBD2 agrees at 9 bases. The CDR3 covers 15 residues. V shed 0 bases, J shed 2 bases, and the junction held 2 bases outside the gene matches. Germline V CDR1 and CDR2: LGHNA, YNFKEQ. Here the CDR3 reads CASSQDSGGPYEQYF. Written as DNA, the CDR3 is TGTGCCAGCAGCCAAGATAGCGGGGGACCCTACGAGCAGTACTTC.

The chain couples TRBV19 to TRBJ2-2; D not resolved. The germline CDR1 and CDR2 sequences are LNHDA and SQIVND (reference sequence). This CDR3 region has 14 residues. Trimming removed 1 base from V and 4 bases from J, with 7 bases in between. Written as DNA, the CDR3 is TGTGCCAGTAGTATAGGGCAGCGCACCGGGGAGCTGTTTTTT. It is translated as CASSIGQRTGELFF.

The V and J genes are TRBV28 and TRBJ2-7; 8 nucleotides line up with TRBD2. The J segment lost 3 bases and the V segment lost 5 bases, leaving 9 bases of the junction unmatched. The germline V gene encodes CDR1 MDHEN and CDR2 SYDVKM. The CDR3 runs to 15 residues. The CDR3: CASSTIAGRVYEQYF. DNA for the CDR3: TGTGCCAGCAGTACCATAGCGGGAAGGGTCTACGAGCAGTACTTC.

The CDR3 DNA reads TGTGCCAGCAGTGAAGGGGGACAGGGAAATCGAGCTTTCTTT. This encodes CASSEGGQGNRAFF. The chain combines TRBV2 with TRBJ1-1; 9 nucleotides agree with TRBD1. Germline lookup yields CDR1 SNHLY and CDR2 FYNNEI. V shed 1 base and J 10 bases; nucleotides not matched to a gene: 7. CDR3 size: 14 residues.

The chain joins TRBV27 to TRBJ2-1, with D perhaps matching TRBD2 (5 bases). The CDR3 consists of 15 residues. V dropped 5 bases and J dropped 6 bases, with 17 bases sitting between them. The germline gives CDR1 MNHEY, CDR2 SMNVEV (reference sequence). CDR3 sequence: CASSAFGVGSNEQFF. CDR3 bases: TGTGCCAGCAGTGCTTTCGGGGTAGGAAGCAATGAGCAGTTCTTC.

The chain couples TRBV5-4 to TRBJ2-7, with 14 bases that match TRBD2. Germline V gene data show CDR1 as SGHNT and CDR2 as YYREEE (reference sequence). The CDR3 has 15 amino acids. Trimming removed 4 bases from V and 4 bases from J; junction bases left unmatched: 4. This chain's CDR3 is CASSGGTSGSYEQYF. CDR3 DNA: TGTGCCAGCAGCGGGGGGACTAGCGGGAGTTACGAGCAGTACTTC.

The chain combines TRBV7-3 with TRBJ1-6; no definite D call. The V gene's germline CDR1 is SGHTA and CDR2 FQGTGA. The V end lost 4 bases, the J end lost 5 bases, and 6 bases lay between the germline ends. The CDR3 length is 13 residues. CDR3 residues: CASSSQDNSPLHF. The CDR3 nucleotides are TGTGCCAGCAGCTCTCAGGATAATTCACCCCTCCACTTT.

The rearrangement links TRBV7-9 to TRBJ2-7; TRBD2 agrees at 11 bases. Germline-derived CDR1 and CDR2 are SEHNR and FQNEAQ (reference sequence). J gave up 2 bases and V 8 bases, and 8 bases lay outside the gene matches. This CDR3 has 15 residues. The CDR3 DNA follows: TGTGCCAGCCGACCCACTAGCGGGAGCCCCTACGAGCAGTACTTC. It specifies CASRPTSGSPYEQYF. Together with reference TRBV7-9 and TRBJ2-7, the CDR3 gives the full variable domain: DTGVSQNPRHKITKRGQNVTFRCDPISEHNRLYWYRQTLGQGPEFLTYFQNEAQLEKSRLLSDRFSAERPKGSFSTLEIQRTEQGDSAMYLCASRPTSGSPYEQYFGPGTRLTVT.